These 5 T cell receptor beta chains originate from one sample sequenced in a study of memory CD4+ T cells and cytomegalovirus serostatus. Assay: immunoSEQ multiplex PCR; the TCRdb copy retains only in-frame clones and omits some. The table has under 70,000 clones, about 81% seen once. Single viable CD3+CD4+CD8-CD45RO+ cells were sorted as the memory CD4+ T cells. Material: memory CD4+ T cells from blood. The source of these receptors is an adult in good health and CMV-seronegative.

This rearrangement joins TRBV7-3 to TRBJ1-1; the D gene is possibly TRBD1 (6 bases). The CDR3 is 16 residues long. Trimming pared 5 bases from V and 5 bases from J, leaving 21 bases between. The V gene's germline CDR1 is SGHTA and CDR2 FQGTGA. CDR3 coding DNA: TGTGCCAGCAGCCCCCGGGGGGGGCAGACGGAAACTGAAGCTTTCTTT. This gives the protein CASSPRGGQTETEAFF. Based on the CDR3 plus reference TRBV7-3 and TRBJ1-1, the full variable domain is GAGVSQTPSNKVTEKGKYVELRCDPISGHTALYWYRQSLGQGPEFLIYFQGTGAADDSGLPNDRFFAVRPEGSVSTLKIQRTERGDSAVYLCASSPRGGQTETEAFFGQGTRLTVV.

The V call is TRBV5-4, the J call TRBJ2-5; possible D gene TRBD2, 5 bases. CDR1 and CDR2 (germline): SGHNT, YYREEE (reference sequence). The V end lost 0 bases, the J end lost 5 bases, and 17 bases lay between the germline ends. The CDR3 has 16 amino acids. The CDR3 coding sequence is TGTGCCAGCAGCTTGGCCGGTTTCAGGACTCAGGAGACCCAGTACTTC. This encodes CASSLAGFRTQETQYF.

The chain carries TRBV5-1 and TRBJ2-3; 14 bases are shared with TRBD2. Germline V CDR1 and CDR2: SGHRS, YFSETQ. The CDR3 is made up of 17 amino acids. V shed 4 bases, J shed 4 bases, and the junction held 8 bases outside the gene matches. The CDR3 DNA sequence: TGCGCCAGCAGCGCCGGGACTAGCGGGAGATCCCCAGATACGCAGTATTTT. Its translation is CASSAGTSGRSPDTQYF.

This clone was detected once. The chain combines TRBV14 with TRBJ2-6; D could derive from TRBD1 or TRBD2 (5 bases each). V lost 8 bases, J lost 0 bases, and 17 bases lay in between. The CDR3 has 17 residues. Germline lookup yields CDR1 SGHDN and CDR2 FVKESK. CDR3 sequence: CASLVRDESSGANVLTF. In DNA, the CDR3 is TGTGCCAGCTTAGTCCGGGACGAAAGCTCTGGGGCCAACGTCCTGACTTTC.

This clone appeared once. V is TRBV9 and J is TRBJ2-3; D may be TRBD1 (6 bases). The CDR3 sequence is 13 residues long. With 3 bases removed from V and 6 bases from J, the gap between germline ends came to 11 bases. Per germline, CDR1 SGDLS and CDR2 YYNGEE. CDR3 residues: CASSETGRDTQYF. CDR3 coding DNA: TGTGCCAGCAGCGAAACAGGGCGGGATACGCAGTATTTT.